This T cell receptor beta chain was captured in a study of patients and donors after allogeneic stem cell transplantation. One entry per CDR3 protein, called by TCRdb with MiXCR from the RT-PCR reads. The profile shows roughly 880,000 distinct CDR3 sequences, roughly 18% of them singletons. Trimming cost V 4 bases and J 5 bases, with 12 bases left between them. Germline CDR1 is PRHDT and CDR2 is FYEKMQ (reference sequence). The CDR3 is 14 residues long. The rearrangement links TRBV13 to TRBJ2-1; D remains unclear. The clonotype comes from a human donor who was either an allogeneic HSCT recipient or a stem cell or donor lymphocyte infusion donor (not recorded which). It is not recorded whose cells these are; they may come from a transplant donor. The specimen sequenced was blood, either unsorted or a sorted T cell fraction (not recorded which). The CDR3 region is CASSSILTHNEQFF. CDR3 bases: TGTGCCAGCAGCTCTATCCTGACACACAATGAGCAGTTCTTC.